These 32 T cell receptor beta chains came from one sample sequenced in a study of Tregs in tolerant kidney transplant recipients. TCRdb keeps only in-frame clones here, not all; method: immunoSEQ multiplex PCR. Found here are about 240,000 clones, 84% of them singletons; the top ten hold about 0.68%. The material sequenced was CD4+ T cells from blood. These receptors were obtained from a human donor in good health.

The gene calls are TRBV5-8 and TRBJ2-2; 7 bases are shared with TRBD1. From germline, CDR1 is SGHTS and CDR2 YDEGEE. Trimming removed 7 bases from V and 0 bases from J; junction bases left unmatched: 3. The CDR3 totals 14 residues. The CDR3 reads CASLDRTNTGELFF. The CDR3 region has the DNA TGTGCCAGCCTGGACAGGACGAACACCGGGGAGCTGTTTTTT. The whole variable domain, filled in from reference TRBV5-8 and TRBJ2-2, reads EAGVTQSPTHLIKTRGQQATLRCSPISGHTSVYWYQQALGLGLQFLLWYDEGEERNRGNFPPRFSGRQFPNYSSELNVNALELEDSALYLCASLDRTNTGELFFGEGSRLTVL.

This chain joins TRBV6-5 and TRBJ1-5; tentatively, D is TRBD1 (5 bases). Trimming shortened V by 4 bases and J by 2 bases, and 12 bases separated the two germline ends. The CDR3 extends over 15 amino acids. The V gene's germline CDR1 is MNHEY and CDR2 SVGAGI. CDR3 in amino acids: CASSFGHSRNQPQHF. The DNA of the CDR3 is TGTGCCAGCAGTTTCGGACATTCTCGCAATCAGCCCCAGCATTTT.

Concerning this clone: Distinct nucleotide sequences in the sample also encode this CDR3. The V call is TRBV9, the J call TRBJ1-5; TRBD1 might be the D (6 bases). V was clipped by 0 bases and J by 3 bases, with 10 bases between them. The CDR3 spans 15 residues. Germline V gene data show CDR1 as SGDLS and CDR2 as YYNGEE. The CDR3 DNA follows: TGTGCCAGCAGCGTAGGGGGGCGGATCAATCAGCCCCAGCATTTT. It is translated as CASSVGGRINQPQHF. The full variable domain, in which reference TRBV9 and TRBJ1-5 provide the parts outside the CDR3, is DSGVTQTPKHLITATGQRVTLRCSPRSGDLSVYWYQQSLDQGLQFLIQYYNGEERAKGNILERFSAQQFPDLHSELNLSSLELGDSALYFCASSVGGRINQPQHFGDGTRLSIL.

The rearrangement links TRBV7-2 to TRBJ2-5; a possible D gene is TRBD1 (6 bases). This CDR3 is 13 amino acids long. V dropped 3 bases and J dropped 3 bases, with 8 bases sitting between them. CDR1 is SGHTA and CDR2 is FQGNSA in the germline V gene. This chain's CDR3 is CASSLRTEETQYF. The CDR3 nucleotides read TGTGCCAGCAGCTTGAGGACAGAAGAGACCCAGTACTTC.

The genes are TRBV2 and TRBJ1-2; no clear D. Deletions cut 11 bases from V and 2 bases from J, with 12 bases between. From germline, CDR1 is SNHLY and CDR2 FYNNEI. CDR3 length: 12 amino acids. The CDR3 DNA sequence: TGTGCCGGCAAGCGGGAGAACTATGGCTACACCTTC. It translates to CAGKRENYGYTF.

The rearrangement uses TRBV6-1 and TRBJ1-1; D remains ambiguous. Germline V gene data show CDR1 as MNHNS and CDR2 as SASEGT. The V end was cut by 0 bases, the J end by 4 bases, with 6 bases between. CDR3 length equals 13 residues. Here the CDR3 DNA reads TGTGCCAGCAGTGAAGCCCTGTCCACTGAAGCTTTCTTT. Protein product: CASSEALSTEAFF.

The V gene is TRBV5-1, the J gene TRBJ2-7; the D is unclear. Germline V gene sequence: CDR1 SGHRS, CDR2 YFSETQ. CDR3 length: 12 amino acids. V lost 5 bases and J lost 5, with 11 bases in between. Here the CDR3 DNA reads TGCGCCAGCAGATACACGGAACACGAGCAGTACTTC. Its translation: CASRYTEHEQYF. The full variable domain, completed using reference TRBV5-1 and TRBJ2-7, is KAGVTQTPRYLIKTRGQQVTLSCSPISGHRSVSWYQQTPGQGLQFLFEYFSETQRNKGNFPGRFSGRQFSNSRSEMNVSTLELGDSALYLCASRYTEHEQYFGPGTRLTVT.

V is TRBV21-1 and J is TRBJ1-6. TRBV21-1 counts as a pseudogene. The CDR3 is 18 residues long. CDR3 DNA sequence: TGTGCCAGCAGAAGAAAGATAGCTACACACACACATAATTCACCCCTCCACTTT. Protein: CASRRKIATHTHNSPLHF.

J is TRBJ1-1 and V is TRBV9; tentatively, D is TRBD1 (5 bases). V lost 8 bases to trimming and J lost 0 bases, with 14 bases between them. The CDR3 is 14 residues long. Germline CDR1 is SGDLS and CDR2 is YYNGEE. The CDR3 here is CASAEGPMNTEAFF. In DNA, the CDR3 is TGTGCCAGTGCGGAGGGACCTATGAACACTGAAGCTTTCTTT.

The chain employs TRBV19 and TRBJ1-1; D gene unclear. The germline gives CDR1 LNHDA, CDR2 SQIVND (reference sequence). The CDR3 spans 12 residues. Trimming stripped 3 bases from V and 11 bases from J, with 13 bases between. The CDR3 DNA follows: TGTGCCAGTAGTATGGAAGGTCTTGGGGCTTTCTTT. It specifies CASSMEGLGAFF.

This clone came up once. This sequence joins TRBV7-9 and TRBJ2-1; the D is unclear. Germline V gene sequence: CDR1 SEHNR, CDR2 FQNEAQ (reference sequence). The length of the CDR3 is 11 residues. The V end was cut by 5 bases, the J end by 12 bases, with 11 bases between. The CDR3 DNA reads as TGTGCCAGCAGCCAGGTGGGTGGGCAGTTCTTC. This encodes CASSQVGGQFF.

On this clone: One end of the junction does not line up with germline, which may come from a read error. The V call is TRBV7-7, the J call TRBJ2-1, with 9 bases that match TRBD2. This CDR3 has 15 residues. Per germline, CDR1 SSHAT and CDR2 FNYEAQ (reference sequence). CDR3 nucleotide sequence: TGTGCTAGCAGCCTCCAGCGGGGGGCCTCCAATGAGCAGTTCTTC. Translation gives CASSLQRGASNEQFF. The full variable domain, its missing parts supplied by reference TRBV7-7 and TRBJ2-1, is GAGVSQSPRYKVTKRGQDVTLRCDPISSHATLYWYQQALGQGPEFLTYFNYEAQPDKSGLPSDRFSAERPEGSISTLTIQRTEQRDSAMYRCASSLQRGASNEQFFGPGTRLTVL.

The V call is TRBV2, the J call TRBJ2-7; D may be TRBD2 (6 bases). The germline gives CDR1 SNHLY, CDR2 FYNNEI. The CDR3 is 14 amino acids. Trimming removed 8 bases from V and 1 base from J, with 15 bases in between. This CDR3 reads CASGGPGQSYEQYF. Here the CDR3 DNA reads TGTGCCAGCGGAGGGCCGGGCCAATCCTACGAGCAGTACTTC.

The J gene is TRBJ2-1, the V gene TRBV19; TRBD2 matches at 7 bases. Germline V gives CDR1 LNHDA, CDR2 SQIVND (reference sequence). The length of the CDR3 is 14 residues. Germline trimming cut 4 bases from V and 3 bases from J; bases unmatched to any gene: 3. CDR3 loop: CASSTSSGYNEQFF. The CDR3 DNA reads TGTGCCAGTAGTACTTCTAGCGGCTACAATGAGCAGTTCTTC.

The chain couples TRBV4-2 to TRBJ2-7; 9 bases agree with TRBD2. There are 15 residues in the CDR3. From germline, CDR1 is LGHNA and CDR2 YNFKEQ. The V segment lost 4 bases and the J segment 2 bases; nucleotides outside the gene matches: 6. The CDR3 spells CASSPSGGLTYEQYF. The DNA of the CDR3 is TGTGCCAGCAGCCCAAGCGGGGGGCTAACCTACGAGCAGTACTTC.

The J gene is TRBJ2-3, the V gene TRBV2, with D uncertain. The CDR3 is 15 amino acids. Germline V lookup: CDR1 SNHLY, CDR2 FYNNEI. The V end lost 4 bases, the J end lost 2 bases, and 13 bases lay between the germline ends. CDR3: CASSGPARDTDTQYF. The DNA of the CDR3 is TGTGCCAGCAGTGGTCCCGCCAGAGACACAGATACGCAGTATTTT.

For this clone: The junction departs from the called germline gene at one end, perhaps through a read error. The same CDR3 arises from other DNA sequences in this sample as well. CDR3 sequence: CASSLDTHEQYF. The CDR3 DNA reads TGTGCCAGCAGCTTAGATACCCACGAACAGTACTTC. The rearrangement uses TRBV11-3 and TRBJ2-7; D unresolved. There are 12 residues in the CDR3. CDR1 is SGHNT, CDR2 YENEEA, per germline.

The rearrangement uses TRBV7-3 and TRBJ1-2, with a weak D call TRBD1 (6 bases). CDR3 length: 16 amino acids. V lost 5 bases to trimming and J lost 4 bases, with 20 bases between them. The germline V gene encodes CDR1 SGHTA and CDR2 FQGTGA. The CDR3 region has the DNA TGTGCCAGCAGCGCCCCCCGCCAGGGGTTGCGCTATGGCTACACCTTC. Translation: CASSAPRQGLRYGYTF.

The V and J genes are TRBV12-5 and TRBJ1-1; unclear D gene. Germline V gene sequence: CDR1 LGHNT, CDR2 FRNRAP. The CDR3 totals 10 residues. The V end was cut by 3 bases, the J end by 6 bases, with 2 bases between. The CDR3 spells CASGFSEAFF. CDR3 coding DNA: TGTGCTAGTGGTTTCTCTGAAGCTTTCTTT.

This chain links TRBV5-1 with TRBJ1-1; 7 nucleotides align to TRBD1. CDR3 length: 14 amino acids. V lost 5 bases and J lost 11; bases outside the gene matches: 15. Germline V CDR1 and CDR2: SGHRS, YFSETQ. CDR3 sequence (DNA): TGCGCCAGCAGACCCGACAGGGAAAGTGGGTACGCTTTCTTT. As protein: CASRPDRESGYAFF.

The CDR3 DNA sequence: TGTGCCAGCAGCGTAGAGGCTAGCGGAAGCACAGATACGCAGTATTTT. It specifies CASSVEASGSTDTQYF. V usage is TRBV9 and J usage is TRBJ2-3; TRBD2 matches 7 bases. CDR1 and CDR2 from the germline V gene are SGDLS and YYNGEE. There are 16 residues in the CDR3. V was pared by 0 bases and J by 0 bases, with 4 bases of the junction left unmatched.

This rearrangement joins TRBV7-9 to TRBJ1-6, with D unresolved. The germline CDR1 and CDR2 sequences are SEHNR and FQNEAQ (reference sequence). With 5 bases removed from V and 8 bases from J, the gap between germline ends came to 13 bases. The CDR3 is 14 residues long. CDR3 bases: TGTGCCAGCAGCGTACATGGATTAGATTCACCCCTCCACTTT. This codes for CASSVHGLDSPLHF.

The CDR3 spells CASSQPGRTSYEQYF. The CDR3 DNA sequence: TGCGCCAGCAGCCAACCGGGACGGACGTCCTACGAGCAGTACTTC. The chain has TRBV4-1 and TRBJ2-7, with D perhaps TRBD1 or TRBD2 (5 bases each). The V and J ends lost 2 bases and 1 base respectively, with 12 bases between them. The CDR3 length is 15 residues. CDR1 and CDR2 from the germline V gene are MGHRA and YSYEKL.

The chain joins TRBV5-1 to TRBJ2-7; D is undetermined. Trimming shortened V by 0 bases and J by 4 bases, and 11 bases separated the two germline ends. This CDR3 region has 14 residues. Germline values: CDR1 SGHRS, CDR2 YFSETQ. The CDR3 region has the DNA TGCGCCAGCAGCTTGGGGGATGTTGTTTACGAGCAGTACTTC. Protein sequence: CASSLGDVVYEQYF.

V is TRBV29-1 and J is TRBJ2-3; D is unresolved. Germline lookup yields CDR1 SQVTM and CDR2 ANQGSEA. The V end lost 2 bases, the J end lost 3 bases, and 6 bases lay between the germline ends. This CDR3 comprises 12 residues. The CDR3 nucleotides are TGCAGCGTTGAATCATCGACAGATACGCAGTATTTT. It codes for CSVESSTDTQYF.

This rearrangement joins TRBV5-1 to TRBJ2-1; D is perhaps TRBD2 (5 bases). The ends were cut back, 0 bases at V and 3 bases at J, with 10 bases in the middle. The CDR3 covers 15 residues. In germline, CDR1 is SGHRS, CDR2 YFSETQ. CDR3 DNA: TGCGCCAGCAGCTTGGTGGCGGGCCGCTACAATGAGCAGTTCTTC. Protein sequence: CASSLVAGRYNEQFF.

DNA for the CDR3: TGTGCCAGCAGTCGCAACGGAGGCCCTAATGAAAAACTGTTTTTT. Its translation: CASSRNGGPNEKLFF. The chain employs TRBV7-3 and TRBJ1-4, with D hard to call. CDR1 and CDR2 (germline): SGHTA, FQGTGA. This CDR3 has 15 residues. V was clipped by 6 bases and J by 3 bases, with 14 bases between them.

This clone was detected a few times. Other nucleotide sequences from this sample produce the same CDR3. The chain combines TRBV6-5 with TRBJ2-7; 7 bases line up with TRBD2. Germline V gives CDR1 MNHEY, CDR2 SVGAGI. V lost 6 bases to trimming and J lost 12 bases; unmatched junction nucleotides: 11. The CDR3 covers 12 residues. As DNA, the CDR3 is TGTGCCAGCAGCCCGAGGGGAGGGGTACGGTACTTC. Translation: CASSPRGGVRYF.

The rearrangement uses TRBV5-6 and TRBJ2-1; 7 bases fit TRBD2. CDR3 length: 15 residues. After removal of 0 bases from V and 3 bases from J, the junction contained 3 bases not matched to a gene. Looked up from germline, CDR1 is SGHDT and CDR2 is YYEEEE. The CDR3 DNA reads TGTGCCAGCAGCTTGGAACTAGCGATCTACAATGAGCAGTTCTTC. It is translated as CASSLELAIYNEQFF.

The gene calls are TRBV5-4 and TRBJ2-6; 8 bases agree with TRBD1. This CDR3 has 18 amino acids. Germline loops: CDR1 SGHNT, CDR2 YYREEE (reference sequence). V lost 2 bases and J lost 2; bases outside the gene matches: 9. DNA for the CDR3: TGTGCCAGCAGCTTCGGTTTACAGGGGGGCGCTGGGGCCAACGTCCTGACTTTC. It translates to CASSFGLQGGAGANVLTF.

This clone was detected many times. This chain connects TRBV4-2 to TRBJ1-1, with a possible D match to TRBD1 (5 bases). This CDR3 comprises 16 residues. Trimming pared 0 bases from V and 2 bases from J, leaving 13 bases between. Looked up from germline, CDR1 is LGHNA and CDR2 is YNFKEQ. The CDR3 is CASSQEYTGLNTEAFF. In nucleotides, the CDR3 is TGTGCCAGCAGCCAAGAGTATACAGGCCTTAACACTGAAGCTTTCTTT.

J is TRBJ2-6 and V is TRBV5-6; D gene ambiguous. The V gene's germline CDR1 is SGHDT and CDR2 YYEEEE. The length of the CDR3 is 14 residues. Trimming removed 1 base at V and 3 bases at J, with 5 bases between. CDR3 sequence reads: CASSLSGGANVLTF. In DNA form, the CDR3 reads TGTGCCAGCAGCTTGAGTGGTGGGGCCAACGTCCTGACTTTC.